The 13 T cell receptor beta chains below were found in one sample sequenced in a study of blood T cell repertoires in COVID-19. This table comes from immunoSEQ multiplex PCR, and its TCRdb copy is limited to in-frame clones, with some not included. The sample has 250,000 to 300,000 clones, around 88% seen once. Sequencing was performed on peripheral blood. The origin of the receptors is a woman between 65 and 79 years old with COVID-19, enrolled during active disease.

This clone has a single count. CDR3 nucleotide sequence: TGTGCCACTAGGACTGGCAACTATGGCTACACCTTC. As protein: CATRTGNYGYTF. The rearrangement links TRBV19 to TRBJ1-2; no clear D. Trimming stripped 10 bases from V and 2 bases from J, with 11 bases between. Per germline, CDR1 LNHDA and CDR2 SQIVND (reference sequence). The CDR3 has 12 residues.

The CDR3 nucleotides read TGTGCCACCAGTGACCCGGACAGGGAAAAACTGTTTTTT. Residues: CATSDPDREKLFF. This rearrangement joins TRBV24-1 to TRBJ1-4, with 7 bases aligning to TRBD1. The CDR3 has 13 residues. The V gene end was trimmed by 4 bases and the J gene end by 8 bases; junction bases not matched to a gene: 3. Germline assignment: CDR1 KGHDR and CDR2 SFDVKD.

This clone was counted between two and nine times. V and J are TRBV2 and TRBJ1-3, with D uncertain. V dropped 0 bases and J dropped 1 base, with 13 bases sitting between them. The CDR3 is made up of 17 amino acids. CDR1 is SNHLY and CDR2 is FYNNEI in the germline V gene. CDR3: CASSEAGSGASGNTIYF. The DNA for the CDR3 is TGTGCCAGCAGTGAAGCGGGCAGCGGCGCTTCTGGAAACACCATATATTTT.

This chain links TRBV7-8 with TRBJ1-1; maybe TRBD1 (5 bases). Trimming removed 5 bases from V and 7 bases from J, with 11 bases in between. This CDR3 has 12 residues. The germline gives CDR1 SGHVS, CDR2 FQNEAQ. The CDR3 DNA is TGTGCCAGCAGCCGACACCAGGGTGAAGCTTTCTTT. Residues: CASSRHQGEAFF.

This clone was recorded a few times. The chain recombines TRBV7-2 with TRBJ2-5, with a tentative D call TRBD2 (6 bases). Germline CDR1 is SGHTA and CDR2 is FQGNSA. V gave up 6 bases and J gave up 5 bases, with 13 bases separating them. The CDR3 extends over 13 amino acids. The CDR3 reads CASRLAGRETQYF. In DNA form, the CDR3 reads TGTGCCAGCAGACTTGCGGGGAGGGAGACCCAGTACTTC.

This clone was seen a handful of times. Within the sample, other DNA sequences also encode this same CDR3. This sequence joins TRBV12-3 or TRBV12-4 and TRBJ1-1; D call uncertain. Trimming cost V 3 bases and J 4 bases, with 6 bases left between them. The CDR3 is 12 residues long. DNA of the CDR3: TGTGCCAGCAGTTTGGCGGTCACTGAAGCTTTCTTT. Its protein is CASSLAVTEAFF.

About this clone: Other DNA variants within this sample encode the same CDR3. The gene calls are TRBV18 and TRBJ1-2; 7 bases fit TRBD1. Germline CDR1 reads KGHSH; CDR2 reads LQKENI. This CDR3 is built from 13 residues. The J segment lost 3 bases and the V segment lost 2 bases, leaving 0 bases of the junction unmatched. CDR3 sequence reads: CASSPGTDYGYTF. The CDR3 region has the DNA TGTGCCAGCTCACCAGGGACAGACTATGGCTACACCTTC.

The rearrangement uses TRBV29-1 and TRBJ2-1; D perhaps matches TRBD1 (6 bases). The CDR3 sequence is 15 residues long. V dropped 3 bases and J dropped 5 bases, with 17 bases sitting between them. The germline gives CDR1 SQVTM, CDR2 ANQGSEA. CDR3 loop: CSVDTSRQGNNEQFF. Here the CDR3 DNA reads TGCAGCGTTGATACAAGCCGGCAGGGGAACAATGAGCAGTTCTTC.

This chain joins TRBV5-6 and TRBJ2-7; D not resolved. V lost 1 base and J 2 bases, leaving 10 bases between the germline ends. Germline values: CDR1 SGHDT, CDR2 YYEEEE. There are 14 residues in the CDR3. The chain's CDR3 is CASSLPGSTYEQYF. The DNA for the CDR3 is TGTGCCAGCAGCTTGCCCGGGTCTACCTACGAGCAGTACTTC. Using reference TRBV5-6 and TRBJ2-7 for the parts outside the CDR3, the full variable domain is DAGVTQSPTHLIKTRGQQVTLRCSPKSGHDTVSWYQQALGQGPQFIFQYYEEEERQRGNFPDRFSGHQFPNYSSELNVNALLLGDSALYLCASSLPGSTYEQYFGPGTRLTVT.

The rearrangement joins TRBV18 to TRBJ2-2, with 7 nucleotides matching TRBD1. Per the germline V gene, CDR1 is KGHSH and CDR2 is LQKENI. The CDR3 extends over 16 amino acids. After removal of 0 bases from V and 1 base from J, the junction contained 2 bases not matched to a gene. CDR3 in amino acids: CASSPPNRGNTGELFF. The CDR3, as DNA: TGTGCCAGCTCACCACCGAACAGGGGGAACACCGGGGAGCTGTTTTTT.

In its sample, this clone was seen once. This sequence joins TRBV18 and TRBJ1-6; D gene uncertain. Deletions cut 2 bases from V and 0 bases from J, with 5 bases between. The CDR3 sequence is 15 residues long. Germline CDR1 reads KGHSH; CDR2 reads LQKENI. The CDR3 here is CASSPEHSYNSPLHF. DNA for the CDR3: TGTGCCAGCTCACCAGAGCACTCCTATAATTCACCCCTCCACTTT. Filled out from reference TRBV18 and TRBJ1-6, the complete variable domain reads NAGVMQNPRHLVRRRGQEARLRCSPMKGHSHVYWYRQLPEEGLKFMVYLQKENIIDESGMPKERFSAEFPKEGPSILRIQQVVRGDSAAYFCASSPEHSYNSPLHFGNGTRLTVT.

The chain has TRBV13 and TRBJ2-3; 13 bases align to TRBD2. CDR3 length equals 17 residues. Germline CDR1 PRHDT, CDR2 FYEKMQ (reference sequence). V lost 5 bases to trimming and J lost 1 base; unmatched junction nucleotides: 6. Here the CDR3 reads CASSGGLAGTRTDTQYF. The CDR3 DNA sequence: TGTGCCAGCAGCGGGGGACTAGCGGGGACTCGCACAGATACGCAGTATTTT.

The rearrangement links TRBV2 to TRBJ2-2; 7 bases match TRBD1. The CDR3 sequence is 17 residues long. Germline V lookup: CDR1 SNHLY, CDR2 FYNNEI. Unmatched junction bases numbered 10, after V lost 6 bases and J lost 0 bases. This CDR3 reads CASRPSTGDPNTGELFF. Here the CDR3 DNA reads TGTGCCAGCAGGCCATCAACAGGGGATCCGAACACCGGGGAGCTGTTTTTT.